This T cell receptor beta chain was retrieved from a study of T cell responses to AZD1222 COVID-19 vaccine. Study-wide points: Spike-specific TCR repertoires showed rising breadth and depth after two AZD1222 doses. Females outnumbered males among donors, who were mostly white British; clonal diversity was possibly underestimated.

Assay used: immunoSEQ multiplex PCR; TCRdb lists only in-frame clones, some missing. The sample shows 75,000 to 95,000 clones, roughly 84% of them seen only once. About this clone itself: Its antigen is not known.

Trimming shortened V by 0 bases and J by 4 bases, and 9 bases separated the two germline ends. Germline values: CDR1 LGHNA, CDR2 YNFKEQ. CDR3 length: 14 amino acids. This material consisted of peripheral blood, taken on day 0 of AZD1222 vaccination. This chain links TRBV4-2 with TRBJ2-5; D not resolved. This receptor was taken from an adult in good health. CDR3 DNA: TGTGCCAGCAGCCAAGAGCCCCTCGGAGAGACCCAGTACTTC. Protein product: CASSQEPLGETQYF.